This record looks at one TCR beta chain sequence and its context. The sample belongs to a study of shared clonotypes between healthy human individuals. The data were produced by immunoSEQ multiplex PCR, yet TCRdb's version contains in-frame clones alone and is incomplete. The data contain 950,000 to 1,300,000 clones, about 75% of them singletons. The CD4+ fraction was divided into a CD45RA+ naive subset and a CD45RA-negative memory subset. V was pared by 3 bases and J by 3 bases, with 11 bases between. The CDR3 covers 14 residues. Germline CDR1 is SGHRS and CDR2 is YFSETQ. The chain carries TRBV5-1 and TRBJ2-3, with D maybe TRBD2 (5 bases). This receptor was taken from a man aged 18-30 years in good health. Sequenced input: memory CD4+ T cells sorted from blood. Subset: CD45RA-negative fraction. The CDR3 region is CASSSRTVTDTQYF. CDR3 in DNA: TGCGCCAGCAGCTCACGGACTGTGACAGATACGCAGTATTTT.